This entry features one T cell receptor (beta chain) sequence. Germline CDR1 is SGDLS and CDR2 is YYNGEE. This CDR3 region has 14 residues. V was clipped by 4 bases and J by 4 bases; unmatched bases: 7. The data were obtained in a study of quantifying T cell responses using KT2 cells. Study-wide context: cDNA was made from DNase-treated RNA using alpha and beta constant primers.

Each cDNA got a UMI-containing oligo ligated at its 3' end. An equimolar mix of RC1.1 and RC1.2 primed the beta chain across TRBC1 and TRBC2. TCRdb itself ran the UMI-ligation and nested PCR reads through MiXCR, one entry per CDR3 protein. The table has over 35,000 distinct CDR3 sequences, 15% to 20% seen once. KT2, a clone with a known TCR, was spiked into unfractionated PBMC. The source material was PBMCs spiked with cells of the T cell clone KT2. The TCR originated in a human donor. V is TRBV9 and J is TRBJ1-2; 7 positions agree with TRBD1. CDR3 residues: CASSSAGGVYGYTF. The CDR3 nucleotides are TGTGCCAGCAGCTCCGCAGGGGGTGTCTATGGCTACACCTTC.